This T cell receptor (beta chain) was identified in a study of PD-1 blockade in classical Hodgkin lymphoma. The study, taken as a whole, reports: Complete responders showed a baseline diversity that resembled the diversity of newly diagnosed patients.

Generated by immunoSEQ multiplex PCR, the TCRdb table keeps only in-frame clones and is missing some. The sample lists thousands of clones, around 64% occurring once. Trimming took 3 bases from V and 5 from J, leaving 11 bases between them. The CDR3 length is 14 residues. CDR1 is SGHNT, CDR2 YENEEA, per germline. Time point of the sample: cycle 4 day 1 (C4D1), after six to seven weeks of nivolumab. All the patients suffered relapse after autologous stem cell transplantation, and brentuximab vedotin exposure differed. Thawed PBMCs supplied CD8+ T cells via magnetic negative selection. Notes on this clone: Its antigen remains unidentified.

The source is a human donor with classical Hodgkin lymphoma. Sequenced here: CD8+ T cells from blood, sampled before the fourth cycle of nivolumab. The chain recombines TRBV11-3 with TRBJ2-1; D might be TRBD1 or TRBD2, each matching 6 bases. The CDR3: CASSLGGGNNEQFF. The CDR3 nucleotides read TGTGCCAGCAGCTTGGGGGGCGGGAACAATGAGCAGTTCTTC.